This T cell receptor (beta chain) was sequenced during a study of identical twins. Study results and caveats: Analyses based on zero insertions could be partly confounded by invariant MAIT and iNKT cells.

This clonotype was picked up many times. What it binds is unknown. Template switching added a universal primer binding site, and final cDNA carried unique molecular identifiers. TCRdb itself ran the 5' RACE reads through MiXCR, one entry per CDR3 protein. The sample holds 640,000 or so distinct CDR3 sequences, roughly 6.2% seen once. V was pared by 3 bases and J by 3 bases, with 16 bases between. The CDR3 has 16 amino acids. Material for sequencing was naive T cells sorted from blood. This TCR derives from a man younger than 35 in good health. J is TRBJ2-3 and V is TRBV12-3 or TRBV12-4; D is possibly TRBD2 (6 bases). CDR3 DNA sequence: TGTGCCAGCAGTTTCCCACTAGGAGGGGTTACAGATACGCAGTATTTT. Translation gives CASSFPLGGVTDTQYF.